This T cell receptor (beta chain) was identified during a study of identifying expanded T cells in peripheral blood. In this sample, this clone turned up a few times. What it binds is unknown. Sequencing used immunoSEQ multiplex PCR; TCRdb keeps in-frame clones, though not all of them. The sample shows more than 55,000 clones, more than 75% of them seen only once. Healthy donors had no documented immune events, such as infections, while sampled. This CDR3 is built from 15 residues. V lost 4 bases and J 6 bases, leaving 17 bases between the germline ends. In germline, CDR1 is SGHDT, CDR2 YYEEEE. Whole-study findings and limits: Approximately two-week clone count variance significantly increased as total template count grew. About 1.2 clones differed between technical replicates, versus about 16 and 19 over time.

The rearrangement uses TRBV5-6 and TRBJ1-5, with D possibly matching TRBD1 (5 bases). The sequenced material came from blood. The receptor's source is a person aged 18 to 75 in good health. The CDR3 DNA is TGTGCCAGCAGCCTGCAGGCTCCAGGGCCTCAGCCCCAGCATTTT. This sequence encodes CASSLQAPGPQPQHF.